One and the same sample provided the 24 T cell receptor beta chains below, sequenced in a study of blood T cell repertoires in COVID-19. Data came from immunoSEQ multiplex PCR; TCRdb stores just in-frame clones and leaves some out. Found here are 53,000 or so clones, roughly 85% of them singletons; the top ten hold over 3%. What was sequenced was peripheral blood. The receptors here all came from a man aged 55 to 70 with acute or convalescent COVID-19.

The V call is TRBV2, the J call TRBJ1-5; D is ambiguous. V was shortened by 6 bases and J by 5 bases, with 8 bases between the two germline ends. The CDR3 contains 12 residues. Germline-derived CDR1 and CDR2 are SNHLY and FYNNEI. CDR3 region: CASSPSDQPQHF. The CDR3 bases are TGTGCCAGCAGCCCCAGTGATCAGCCCCAGCATTTT. The whole variable domain, filled in from reference TRBV2 and TRBJ1-5, reads EPEVTQTPSHQVTQMGQEVILRCVPISNHLYFYWYRQILGQKVEFLVSFYNNEISEKSEIFDDQFSVERPDGSNFTLKIRSTKLEDSAMYFCASSPSDQPQHFGDGTRLSIL.

This chain connects TRBV19 to TRBJ1-2; no firm D call. The V gene's germline CDR1 is LNHDA and CDR2 SQIVND (reference sequence). V lost 7 bases, J lost 2 bases, and 20 bases lay in between. The length of the CDR3 is 16 residues. CDR3 sequence: CASTTGWGYLNYGYTF. The CDR3, as DNA: TGTGCCAGTACCACGGGATGGGGATATCTGAACTATGGCTACACCTTC.

This clone was seen just once. The CDR3 here is CAWSNSGLSSYNEQFF. CDR3 nucleotides: TGTGCCTGGAGTAATAGCGGTCTGAGCTCCTACAATGAGCAGTTCTTC. The chain is built from TRBV30 and TRBJ2-1; D is possibly TRBD2 (6 bases). This CDR3 comprises 16 residues. Looked up from germline, CDR1 is GTSNPN and CDR2 is SVGIG (reference sequence). Between the trimmed V and J ends, which lost 2 bases and 0 bases, there was a span of 14 bases.

The rearrangement links TRBV7-2 to TRBJ2-1; maybe TRBD2 (5 bases). Germline V CDR1 and CDR2: SGHTA, FQGNSA. V gave up 2 bases and J gave up 9 bases, with 14 bases separating them. This CDR3 contains 14 residues. The CDR3 protein is CASSLNGKVSEQFF. The CDR3 DNA reads TGTGCCAGCAGCTTAAACGGGAAGGTCAGTGAGCAGTTCTTC.

This chain uses TRBV6-2 or TRBV6-3 with TRBJ1-2; D call uncertain. CDR3 length equals 15 residues. Germline values: CDR1 MNHEY, CDR2 SVGEGT. Trimming left V 2 bases short and J 7 bases short, with 17 bases between. CDR3 protein: CASSYLRESSIGYTF. The CDR3 DNA is TGTGCCAGCAGTTACCTGCGGGAAAGTTCAATTGGCTACACCTTC.

The chain combines TRBV28 with TRBJ1-4; D call uncertain. The CDR3 extends over 14 amino acids. Trimming took off 2 bases at V and 8 bases at J, with 12 bases between the two ends. Germline V gene sequence: CDR1 MDHEN, CDR2 SYDVKM. CDR3 in amino acids: CASSLNEGMEKLFF. CDR3 nucleotides: TGTGCCAGCAGTTTAAACGAGGGCATGGAAAAACTGTTTTTT.

A single count supports this clone. CDR3 residues: CASSLVAGVNEKLFF. The CDR3 region has the DNA TGTGCCAGCAGCTTGGTTGCAGGGGTGAATGAAAAACTGTTTTTT. The chain recombines TRBV7-9 with TRBJ1-4; D possibly corresponds to TRBD1 (6 bases). There are 15 residues in the CDR3. The ends were cut back, 3 bases at V and 5 bases at J, with 13 bases in the middle. Per the germline V gene, CDR1 is SEHNR and CDR2 is FQNEAQ (reference sequence).

This clone was seen a handful of times. This sequence joins TRBV11-2 and TRBJ1-4; TRBD1 matches 9 bases. The ends lost 5 bases at V and 0 bases at J; junction bases unmatched: 4. CDR3 length: 16 residues. Germline CDR1 SGHAT, CDR2 FQNNGV. In DNA form, the CDR3 reads TGTGCCAGCAGCCCACAGGGGGCCGCAACTAATGAAAAACTGTTTTTT. Residues: CASSPQGAATNEKLFF.

V gene TRBV9 combines with J gene TRBJ2-7; 8 bases match TRBD2. The ends lost 3 bases at V and 2 bases at J; junction bases unmatched: 4. The CDR3 covers 14 residues. Looked up from germline, CDR1 is SGDLS and CDR2 is YYNGEE. CDR3 residues: CASSGTGGPYEQYF. CDR3 bases: TGTGCCAGCAGCGGTACGGGAGGGCCCTACGAGCAGTACTTC.

The chain uses TRBV29-1 and TRBJ2-1; 10 bases fit TRBD2. Germline CDR1 reads SQVTM; CDR2 reads ANQGSEA. This CDR3 region has 13 residues. Losses at the gene ends were 4 bases for V and 4 bases for J; bases not matched to a gene: 1. The CDR3 DNA follows: TGCAGCGTTGGGACTAGCGGTTACAATGAGCAGTTCTTC. It translates to CSVGTSGYNEQFF.

J is TRBJ1-1 and V is TRBV5-5, with TRBD1 matching over 11 bases. Germline CDR1 reads SGHKS; CDR2 reads YYEKEE (reference sequence). J lost 1 base, V lost 4 bases, and 0 bases had no gene match. The CDR3 contains 14 residues. The CDR3 nucleotides read TGTGCCAGCAGCGGACAGGGGGCGAACACTGAAGCTTTCTTT. This gives the protein CASSGQGANTEAFF. Filled out from reference TRBV5-5 and TRBJ1-1, the complete variable domain reads DAGVTQSPTHLIKTRGQQVTLRCSPISGHKSVSWYQQVLGQGPQFIFQYYEKEERGRGNFPDRFSARQFPNYSSELNVNALLLGDSALYLCASSGQGANTEAFFGQGTRLTVV.

The chain is built from TRBV6-6 and TRBJ2-2; 9 bases line up with TRBD1. The J segment lost 1 base and the V segment lost 7 bases, leaving 4 bases of the junction unmatched. There are 15 residues in the CDR3. Germline V gene sequence: CDR1 MNHNY, CDR2 SVGAGI (reference sequence). The CDR3 loop reads CASIWDRVNTGELFF. Here the CDR3 DNA reads TGTGCCAGCATCTGGGACAGGGTGAACACCGGGGAGCTGTTTTTT.

This clone was recorded once. V usage is TRBV27 and J usage is TRBJ1-2; TRBD1 aligns across 7 bases. The CDR3 totals 15 residues. Trimming cost V 8 bases and J 7 bases; bases outside gene matches: 16. Germline loops: CDR1 MNHEY, CDR2 SMNVEV (reference sequence). The CDR3 DNA sequence: TGTGCCAGCTCCCCGCATGGTGAGGGGGCTTTTGGCTACACCTTC. This sequence encodes CASSPHGEGAFGYTF.

V usage is TRBV27 and J usage is TRBJ2-1, with TRBD2 as a possible D gene (5 bases). V lost 3 bases and J 0 bases, leaving 9 bases between the germline ends. CDR1 MNHEY and CDR2 SMNVEV come from the germline V gene (reference sequence). This CDR3 spans 15 amino acids. In DNA, the CDR3 is TGTGCCAGCAGTTTCCCGGGAAGCTCCTACAATGAGCAGTTCTTC. It is translated as CASSFPGSSYNEQFF.

A single count supports this clone. V is TRBV29-1 and J is TRBJ1-2; 7 positions match TRBD1. The CDR3 contains 12 residues. CDR1 and CDR2 from the germline V gene are SQVTM and ANQGSEA. V gave up 6 bases and J gave up 6 bases; unmatched junction bases: 7. This CDR3 reads CSVGRQGDGYTF. In DNA, the CDR3 is TGCAGCGTCGGGCGACAGGGTGATGGCTACACCTTC.

The CDR3 DNA reads TGTGCCAGCAGCTCCGCTAGCGGGAGGCTGAGCTCCTACGAGCAGTACTTC. It translates to CASSSASGRLSSYEQYF. The chain combines TRBV7-2 with TRBJ2-7; 11 bases are shared with TRBD2. Germline V lookup: CDR1 SGHTA, CDR2 FQGNSA. This CDR3 is built from 17 residues. After removal of 4 bases from V and 0 bases from J, the junction contained 8 bases not matched to a gene.

The V and J genes are TRBV4-1 and TRBJ2-2; no clear D. The V gene's germline CDR1 is MGHRA and CDR2 YSYEKL. The CDR3 sequence is 18 residues long. Trimming took 3 bases from V and 0 from J, leaving 17 bases between them. In nucleotides, the CDR3 is TGCGCCAGCAGCCAGCGCACTTACAGTGACGCGAACACCGGGGAGCTGTTTTTT. Amino acids: CASSQRTYSDANTGELFF.

The CDR3 sequence: CASSKDRQNTEAFF. The CDR3 DNA sequence: TGTGCCAGCAGCAAAGACAGACAGAACACTGAAGCTTTCTTT. This sequence joins TRBV11-1 and TRBJ1-1; a possible D gene is TRBD1 (5 bases). Trimming stripped 5 bases from V and 1 base from J, with 11 bases between. Per germline, CDR1 SGHAT and CDR2 FQDESV (reference sequence). The CDR3 length is 14 residues.

There are a few counts of this clone. The genes are TRBV5-1 and TRBJ1-1, with TRBD1 identical over 7 bases. This CDR3 is 15 amino acids long. The ends lost 0 bases at V and 0 bases at J; junction bases unmatched: 2. Per the germline V gene, CDR1 is SGHRS and CDR2 is YFSETQ. The CDR3 DNA follows: TGCGCCAGCAGCTTGGGGGACAGAATGAACACTGAAGCTTTCTTT. Amino acid sequence: CASSLGDRMNTEAFF.

The V gene is TRBV4-1, the J gene TRBJ1-5; D might be TRBD1 (6 bases). Germline V gene data show CDR1 as MGHRA and CDR2 as YSYEKL. The CDR3 totals 13 residues. With 1 base removed from V and 6 bases from J, the gap between germline ends came to 7 bases. The CDR3 DNA sequence: TGCGCCAGCAGCCAAGGAGGGGGTCAGCCCCAGCATTTT. It encodes CASSQGGGQPQHF.

The CDR3 DNA reads as TGTGCCAGCTTCGGACTCTACGAGCAGTACTTC. The encoded protein is CASFGLYEQYF. The genes are TRBV2 and TRBJ2-7; weak D call: TRBD2 (5 bases). Trimming stripped 8 bases from V and 3 bases from J, with 8 bases between. Looked up from germline, CDR1 is SNHLY and CDR2 is FYNNEI. CDR3 size: 11 residues.

The chain has TRBV6-5 and TRBJ2-7; perhaps TRBD1 as D (5 bases). The CDR3 runs 13 residues. The V gene's germline CDR1 is MNHEY and CDR2 SVGAGI. Trimming shortened V by 5 bases and J by 3 bases, and 11 bases separated the two germline ends. The CDR3 reads CASSRAQGYEQYF. In nucleotides, the CDR3 is TGTGCCAGCAGTCGCGCCCAGGGCTACGAGCAGTACTTC.

The chain is built from TRBV2 and TRBJ1-2, with 7 bases matching TRBD1. V shed 6 bases, J shed 8 bases, and the junction held 9 bases outside the gene matches. CDR3 length: 13 amino acids. In germline, CDR1 is SNHLY, CDR2 FYNNEI. CDR3 amino acids: CASSETGVAGYTF. The CDR3, as DNA: TGTGCCAGCAGCGAAACAGGGGTCGCAGGCTACACCTTC.

The CDR3 sequence is CASSLPGYGNEQFF. CDR3 DNA sequence: TGTGCCAGCAGCCTCCCAGGGTATGGCAATGAGCAGTTCTTC. This rearrangement joins TRBV7-2 to TRBJ2-1; possibly TRBD1 for D (5 bases). Trimming removed 5 bases at V and 6 bases at J, with 14 bases between. The CDR3 loop spans 14 amino acids. Germline values: CDR1 SGHTA, CDR2 FQGNSA.